Below, 6 T cell receptor beta chains from the same sample are listed, as sequenced in a study of blood T cell repertoires in COVID-19. Here immunoSEQ multiplex PCR was the method, and the copy in TCRdb shows in-frame clones only, minus some. The sample consists of 150,000 or so clones, about 80% of them appearing once. Input material: PBMCs or T cells enriched from blood (not recorded which). These TCRs come from a woman aged 60-70 years who had recovered from COVID-19.

V usage is TRBV19 and J usage is TRBJ1-2, with 8 bases fitting TRBD1. J gave up 10 bases and V 2 bases, and 9 bases lay outside the gene matches. Germline lookup yields CDR1 LNHDA and CDR2 SQIVND (reference sequence). The CDR3 is 14 residues long. CDR3 nucleotides: TGTGCCAGTAGTATATTGGCAGGGGGCAAGGACTACACCTTC. Translated, it gives CASSILAGGKDYTF. Combining the CDR3 with reference TRBV19 and TRBJ1-2 gives the whole variable domain DGGITQSPKYLFRKEGQNVTLSCEQNLNHDAMYWYRQDPGQGLRLIYYSQIVNDFQKGDIAEGYSVSREKKESFPLTVTSAQKNPTAFYLCASSILAGGKDYTFGSGTRLTVV.

This clone occurred once. The chain is built from TRBV24-1 and TRBJ2-7; tentative D call: TRBD2 (5 bases). Germline loops: CDR1 KGHDR, CDR2 SFDVKD. The length of the CDR3 is 15 residues. V was clipped by 1 base and J by 6 bases, with 15 bases between them. CDR3 region: CATSDLKTILGEQYF. The CDR3 coding sequence is TGTGCCACCAGTGATTTAAAGACTATTCTGGGCGAGCAGTACTTC.

The chain links TRBV4-1 to TRBJ2-3; 8 positions agree with TRBD2. Losses at the gene ends were 0 bases for V and 1 base for J; bases not matched to a gene: 6. There are 17 residues in the CDR3. CDR1 is MGHRA, CDR2 YSYEKL, per germline. The CDR3 DNA sequence: TGCGCCAGCAGCCAAGAGGGCGGCGGGGGGCGCACAGATACGCAGTATTTT. This translates into CASSQEGGGGRTDTQYF.

The chain has TRBV7-2 and TRBJ2-4; 7 bases are shared with TRBD2. V gave up 8 bases and J gave up 6 bases; unmatched junction bases: 13. The CDR3 is 15 residues long. Germline V gives CDR1 SGHTA, CDR2 FQGNSA. The CDR3 region is CASSSSLSGTNIQYF. CDR3 in DNA: TGTGCCAGCTCTTCTAGTTTGAGCGGGACAAACATTCAGTACTTC.

J is TRBJ2-3 and V is TRBV7-3, with a tentative D call TRBD2 (5 bases). The CDR3 runs to 19 residues. CDR1 and CDR2 (germline): SGHTA, FQGTGA. The V end was cut by 0 bases, the J end by 0 bases, with 19 bases between. The DNA for the CDR3 is TGTGCCAGCAGCTTAACGGCCAGCGGAACAGTTACTAGCACAGATACGCAGTATTTT. Its translation is CASSLTASGTVTSTDTQYF.

CDR3 region: CASSEGAGVTQYF. The CDR3 region has the DNA TGCGCCAGCAGTGAGGGGGCAGGAGTGACCCAGTACTTC. The chain combines TRBV10-1 with TRBJ2-5; the D gene is possibly TRBD1 (5 bases). The CDR3 totals 13 residues. CDR1 WNHNN and CDR2 SYGVQD come from the germline V gene (reference sequence). Deletions cut 2 bases from V and 7 bases from J, with 11 bases between.